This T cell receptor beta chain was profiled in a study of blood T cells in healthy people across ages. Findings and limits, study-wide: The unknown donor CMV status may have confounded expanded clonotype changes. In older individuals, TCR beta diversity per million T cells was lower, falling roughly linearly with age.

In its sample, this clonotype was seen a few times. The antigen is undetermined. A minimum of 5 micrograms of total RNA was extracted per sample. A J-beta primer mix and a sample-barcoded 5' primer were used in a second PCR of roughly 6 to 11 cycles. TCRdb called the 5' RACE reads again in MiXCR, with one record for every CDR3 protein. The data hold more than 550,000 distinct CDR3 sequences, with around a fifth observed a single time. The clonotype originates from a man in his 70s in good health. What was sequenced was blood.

The CDR3 nucleotides are TGCAGTGCTAGAGCGGCTAGCGGGAACAATGAGCAGTTCTTC. It encodes CSARAASGNNEQFF. The genes are TRBV20-1 and TRBJ2-7; 9 nucleotides align to TRBD2. Judging by the DNA end, TRBJ2-1 fits better; the J call may be wrong. The CDR3 runs to 14 residues. Germline CDR1 is DFQATT and CDR2 is SNEGSKA (reference sequence).